This T cell receptor beta chain comes out of a study of T-cell reconstitution after alpha-beta-depleted transplantation in children. Study-level findings and limits: At around two months after transplant, the alpha-beta T cells were reportedly derived from several hundred expanded clones that came from non-depleted graft cells.

A TCRbeta library incorporating unique molecular identifiers was prepared. TCRdb re-analysed the PCR reads in MiXCR, keeping a single row per CDR3 protein. This table holds hundreds of thousands of distinct CDR3 sequences, roughly 15% found once. A word on this clonotype: What it recognizes is unknown.

The clonotype was recovered from a boy less than two years old who had a stem cell transplant for Wiskott-Aldrich syndrome, so the T cells may come from the graft donor. This material consisted of PBMCs, mostly from graft donor cells, taken 360 days after TCRalphabeta/CD19-depleted stem cell transplant.

The DNA for the CDR3 is TGCAGTGCTAACCCCGAGTGGGCAGATACGCAGTATTTT. As protein: CSANPEWADTQYF. V and J are TRBV20-1 and TRBJ2-3, with unresolved D. This CDR3 has 13 amino acids. The V end was cut by 4 bases, the J end by 4 bases, with 12 bases between. From germline, CDR1 is DFQATT and CDR2 SNEGSKA (reference sequence).